This T cell receptor beta chain was sequenced in a study of cytomegalovirus exposure and HLA in healthy donors. PCR was performed using 60 Vbeta and 13 Jbeta primers. Clones were sequenced by immunoSEQ multiplex PCR, and TCRdb holds only the in-frame ones, with some missing. The profile covers 150,000 to 200,000 clones, with 76% appearing a single time and roughly 1.5% taken by the ten largest. Germline lookup yields CDR1 KGHSH and CDR2 LQKENI. This CDR3 has 14 amino acids. The ends were cut back, 4 bases at V and 8 bases at J, with 12 bases in the middle. Concerning this clone itself: Antigen: not known.

Findings of the study overall: One later analysis reportedly identified an Asian-associated ancestry cluster that showed fewer N-insertions than the approximately 710-donor mean. Rates of TCR association differed by HLA locus in a later analysis, with DRB1 highest and HLA-C lowest. Cytomegalovirus status, reportedly, was diagnosed with high specificity and sensitivity by the classifier.

This sequence joins TRBV18 and TRBJ1-6, with D possibly being TRBD1 (6 bases). The sample was PBMCs. This sequence originates from a man aged 18 to 35 in good health and CMV-seronegative. The CDR3 coding sequence is TGTGCCAGCTCACTTACAGGGAATGATTCACCCCTCCACTTT. Translation gives CASSLTGNDSPLHF. The full variable domain, its missing parts supplied by reference TRBV18 and TRBJ1-6, is NAGVMQNPRHLVRRRGQEARLRCSPMKGHSHVYWYRQLPEEGLKFMVYLQKENIIDESGMPKERFSAEFPKEGPSILRIQQVVRGDSAAYFCASSLTGNDSPLHFGNGTRLTVT.